Described below is a single T cell receptor beta chain sequence and its context. No antigen is known for it. This CDR3 region has 17 residues. With 8 bases clipped from V and 0 bases from J, the junction kept 14 bases outside the gene matches. Per germline, CDR1 SQVTM and CDR2 ANQGSEA. The data were obtained in a study of blood T cells in healthy people across ages. Study results and caveats: Older age went with lower TCR beta diversity per million T cells, in a roughly linear way.

A sample-barcoded 5' primer and a J-beta primer mix were used in a second PCR of about 6 to 12 cycles. TCRdb ran MiXCR on the 5' RACE reads and lists one entry per CDR3 protein. The sample yields about 780,000 distinct CDR3 sequences, 25% to 30% seen once. These data are also associated with another study on T cells of mothers and their children.

The sequenced material came from blood. This sequence originates from a boy aged 10-17 years in good health. The chain joins TRBV29-1 to TRBJ2-1; 9 bases map to TRBD2. In nucleotides, the CDR3 is TGCAGCTCCACCAAGGCTAGCGGGGTCAGCTCCTACAATGAGCAGTTCTTC. Residues: CSSTKASGVSSYNEQFF.